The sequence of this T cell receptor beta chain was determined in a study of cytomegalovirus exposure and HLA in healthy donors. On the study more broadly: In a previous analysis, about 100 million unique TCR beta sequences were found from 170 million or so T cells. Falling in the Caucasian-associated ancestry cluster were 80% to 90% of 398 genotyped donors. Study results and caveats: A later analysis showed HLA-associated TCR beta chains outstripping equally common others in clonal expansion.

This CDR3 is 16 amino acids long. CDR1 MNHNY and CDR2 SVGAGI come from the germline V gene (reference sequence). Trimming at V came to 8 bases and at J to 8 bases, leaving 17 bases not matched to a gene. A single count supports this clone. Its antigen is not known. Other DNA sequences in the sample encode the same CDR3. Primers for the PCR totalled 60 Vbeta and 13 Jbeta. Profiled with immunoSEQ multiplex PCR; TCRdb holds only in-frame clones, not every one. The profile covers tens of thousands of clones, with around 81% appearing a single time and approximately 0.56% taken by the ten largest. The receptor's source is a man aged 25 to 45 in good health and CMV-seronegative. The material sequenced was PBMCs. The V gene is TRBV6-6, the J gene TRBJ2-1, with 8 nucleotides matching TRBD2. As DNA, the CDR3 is TGTGCCAGCGCCCTGCCGACCAGCGGGAGCCTAGATGAGCAGTTCTTC. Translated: CASALPTSGSLDEQFF.